This section outlines one T cell receptor beta chain sequence together with its context. As yet, its antigen is unknown. Using immunoSEQ multiplex PCR, the repertoire was profiled, and TCRdb retains in-frame clones only, with some absent. The sample records more than 75,000 clones, 86% being singletons. The sample belongs to a study of identifying expanded T cells in peripheral blood. General study results and limits: Roughly two-week clone count variance significantly increased as total template count grew. Over about two and four weeks, about 17 and 20 clones changed, versus approximately 1.2 between replicates.

V lost 4 bases and J 1 base, leaving 8 bases between the germline ends. Germline-derived CDR1 and CDR2 are SNHLY and FYNNEI. The CDR3 is 13 residues long. The sample consisted of blood. This clonotype originated in a person aged 18 to 70 in good health. This chain connects TRBV2 to TRBJ2-7, with a tentative D call TRBD2 (6 bases). DNA for the CDR3: TGTGCCAGCAGTGCGGCGGGGTCCTACGAGCAGTACTTC. Translating gives CASSAAGSYEQYF.